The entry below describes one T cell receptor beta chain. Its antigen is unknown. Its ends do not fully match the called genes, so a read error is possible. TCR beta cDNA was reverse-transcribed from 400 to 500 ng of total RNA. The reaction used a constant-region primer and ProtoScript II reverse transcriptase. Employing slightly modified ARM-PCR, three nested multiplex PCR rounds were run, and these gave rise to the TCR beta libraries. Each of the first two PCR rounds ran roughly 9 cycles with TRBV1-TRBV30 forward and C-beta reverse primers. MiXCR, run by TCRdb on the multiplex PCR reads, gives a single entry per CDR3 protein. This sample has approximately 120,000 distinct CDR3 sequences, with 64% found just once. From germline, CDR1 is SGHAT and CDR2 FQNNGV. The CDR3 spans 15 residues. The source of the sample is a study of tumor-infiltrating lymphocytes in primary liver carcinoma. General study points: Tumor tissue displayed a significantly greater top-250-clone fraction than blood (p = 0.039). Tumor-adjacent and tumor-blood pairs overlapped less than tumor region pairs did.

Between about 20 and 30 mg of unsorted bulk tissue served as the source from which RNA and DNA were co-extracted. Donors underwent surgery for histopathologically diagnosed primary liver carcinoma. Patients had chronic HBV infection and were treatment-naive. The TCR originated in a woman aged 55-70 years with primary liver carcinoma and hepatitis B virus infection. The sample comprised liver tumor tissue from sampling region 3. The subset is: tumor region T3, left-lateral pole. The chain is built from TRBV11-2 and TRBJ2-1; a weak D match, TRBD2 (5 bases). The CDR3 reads CPSSWASRFNNEKFF. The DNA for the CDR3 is TGTCCCAGCAGCTGGGCTAGCAGGTTTAACAATGAGAAGTTCTTC.